This entry lists 13 T cell receptor beta chains sequenced from one sample in a study of blood T cell repertoires in COVID-19. TCRdb keeps only in-frame clones here, not all; method: immunoSEQ multiplex PCR. Among 150,000 to 250,000 clones listed, about 80% were seen once. The sequenced sample consisted of PBMCs or T cells enriched from blood (not recorded which). The receptors stem from a man aged 35 to 55 who had recovered from COVID-19.

The chain combines TRBV6-5 with TRBJ1-2; no clear D gene. The germline V and J ends were trimmed by 5 bases and 8 bases, with 21 bases remaining between them. The CDR3 is 15 residues long. CDR1 MNHEY and CDR2 SVGAGI come from the germline V gene. The CDR3 here is CASSHEWRSAGGYTF. In DNA, the CDR3 is TGTGCCAGCAGTCATGAATGGCGGTCGGCCGGGGGCTACACCTTC.

The chain links TRBV28 to TRBJ1-6; a possible D gene is TRBD1 (6 bases). With 6 bases removed from V and 7 bases from J, the gap between germline ends came to 13 bases. The germline V gene has CDR1 MDHEN and CDR2 SYDVKM. CDR3 length: 14 residues. This CDR3 reads CASRNQGYNSPLHF. DNA of the CDR3: TGTGCCAGCAGGAACCAGGGGTACAATTCACCCCTCCACTTT.

The chain links TRBV15 to TRBJ2-2, with 8 bases matching TRBD2. The CDR3 runs to 17 residues. The V segment lost 0 bases and the J segment 2 bases; nucleotides outside the gene matches: 5. Germline assignment: CDR1 LNHNV and CDR2 YYDKDF (reference sequence). The CDR3 loop reads CATSREGGGRNTGELFF. CDR3 sequence (DNA): TGTGCCACCAGCAGAGAAGGCGGGGGGCGAAACACCGGGGAGCTGTTTTTT.

This clone was observed once. The J gene is TRBJ1-1, the V gene TRBV27; D is perhaps TRBD1 (5 bases). CDR1 and CDR2 (germline): MNHEY, SMNVEV (reference sequence). CDR3 size: 16 residues. V lost 4 bases and J lost 5, with 20 bases in between. For the CDR3, the DNA is TGTGCCAGCAGTTCCCATTTGGGCGGGGCGGAAACTGAAGCTTTCTTT. Translating gives CASSSHLGGAETEAFF.

The V call is TRBV14, the J call TRBJ1-1, with a tentative D call TRBD1 (6 bases). This CDR3 region has 14 residues. The V and J ends lost 4 bases and 3 bases respectively, with 12 bases between them. Germline CDR1 is SGHDN and CDR2 is FVKESK. CDR3 in DNA: TGTGCCAGCAGCCTCAGGGGTGTAGACACTGAAGCTTTCTTT. This codes for CASSLRGVDTEAFF.

The CDR3 loop is CASSLGSGGYNSPLHF. The CDR3 nucleotides read TGTGCCAGCAGCTTGGGTTCAGGGGGTTATAATTCACCCCTCCACTTT. J is TRBJ1-6 and V is TRBV5-4; 7 nucleotides align to TRBD1. The CDR3 is 16 amino acids. Trimming cost V 0 bases and J 4 bases; bases outside gene matches: 4. CDR1 SGHNT and CDR2 YYREEE come from the germline V gene (reference sequence).

This chain joins TRBV9 and TRBJ2-5; D unresolved. The CDR3 is 14 amino acids. Germline lookup yields CDR1 SGDLS and CDR2 YYNGEE. V was trimmed by 2 bases and J by 1 base, leaving 9 bases between them. The CDR3 DNA reads as TGTGCCAGCAGCGTCGGAACAGCCCAAGAGACCCAGTACTTC. Amino acid sequence: CASSVGTAQETQYF.

The CDR3 here is CATGKDRPYEQYF. The CDR3 bases are TGTGCCACCGGGAAGGACAGGCCCTACGAGCAGTACTTC. The rearrangement uses TRBV15 and TRBJ2-7, with 7 nucleotides matching TRBD1. The length of the CDR3 is 13 residues. Germline CDR1 and CDR2: LNHNV and YYDKDF (reference sequence). With V trimmed by 8 bases and J by 2 bases, 6 bases remained unmatched. Together with reference TRBV15 and TRBJ2-7, the CDR3 gives the full variable domain: DAMVIQNPRYQVTQFGKPVTLSCSQTLNHNVMYWYQQKSSQAPKLLFHYYDKDFNNEADTPDNFQSRRPNTSFCFLDIRSPGLGDTAMYLCATGKDRPYEQYFGPGTRLTVT.

V gene TRBV19 combines with J gene TRBJ1-1; D might be TRBD1 (5 bases). This CDR3 comprises 12 residues. The ends were cut back, 3 bases at V and 5 bases at J, with 7 bases in the middle. Germline V gene sequence: CDR1 LNHDA, CDR2 SQIVND (reference sequence). CDR3 sequence (DNA): TGTGCCAGTAGTATCCAGGGAACTGAAGCTTTCTTT. Amino acid sequence: CASSIQGTEAFF.

This clone was detected a few times. This rearrangement joins TRBV3-1 (or the pseudogene TRBV3-2) to TRBJ1-5; 7 nucleotides agree with TRBD1. J lost 3 bases, V lost 4 bases, and 9 bases had no gene match. The germline V gene has CDR1 LGHDT and CDR2 YNNKEL (reference sequence). The CDR3 is 16 residues long. The CDR3: CASSPSGTVNNQPQHF. CDR3 DNA: TGTGCCAGCAGCCCTTCCGGGACAGTCAACAATCAGCCCCAGCATTTT.

The V and J genes are TRBV28 and TRBJ1-2; D might be TRBD1 (6 bases). The CDR3 consists of 12 residues. Germline V gene lookup returns CDR1 MDHEN and CDR2 SYDVKM. V was trimmed by 5 bases and J by 5 bases, leaving 9 bases between them. This CDR3 is CASSVQGYGYTF. The CDR3 DNA is TGTGCCAGCAGTGTACAGGGTTATGGCTACACCTTC.

This chain uses TRBV19 with TRBJ1-2; TRBD1 agrees at 7 bases. The CDR3 consists of 16 residues. The germline V gene has CDR1 LNHDA and CDR2 SQIVND (reference sequence). With 6 bases clipped from V and 0 bases from J, the junction kept 10 bases outside the gene matches. The CDR3 DNA follows: TGTGCCAGTAGGGTCAACGACAGGGTTTCTAACTATGGCTACACCTTC. Protein product: CASRVNDRVSNYGYTF. Based on the CDR3 plus reference TRBV19 and TRBJ1-2, the full variable domain is DGGITQSPKYLFRKEGQNVTLSCEQNLNHDAMYWYRQDPGQGLRLIYYSQIVNDFQKGDIAEGYSVSREKKESFPLTVTSAQKNPTAFYLCASRVNDRVSNYGYTFGSGTRLTVV.

V gene TRBV5-1 combines with J gene TRBJ1-1; D not certain. The length of the CDR3 is 14 residues. Trimming left V 7 bases short and J 1 base short, with 14 bases between. Germline V gene sequence: CDR1 SGHRS, CDR2 YFSETQ. The CDR3 DNA is TGCGCCAGCCGCTCTTATGGGAGGAACACTGAAGCTTTCTTT. It translates to CASRSYGRNTEAFF.